The next 4 T cell receptor beta chains were all read from a single sample in a study of OX40 agonist ivuxolimab in advanced cancers. The data were produced by immunoSEQ multiplex PCR, yet TCRdb's version contains in-frame clones alone and is incomplete. The sample shows about 19,000 clones, 65% to 85% of them seen only once. This sample comprised CD4+ or CD8+ T cells sorted from blood, obtained in a trial of the OX40 agonist ivuxolimab. These receptors were taken from an adult with an advanced solid tumor such as melanoma, head and neck, liver or kidney cancer.

The V and J genes are TRBV4-3 and TRBJ2-5, with a possible D match to TRBD2 (6 bases). Germline values: CDR1 LGHNA, CDR2 YSLEER. Trimming removed 0 bases from V and 0 bases from J, with 8 bases in between. The CDR3 is made up of 15 amino acids. DNA for the CDR3: TGCGCCAGCAGCCAAGATTGGGGGGACCAAGAGACCCAGTACTTC. Amino acid sequence: CASSQDWGDQETQYF.

Here the CDR3 reads CASSLDSPEDEQYF. The CDR3 DNA sequence: TGTGCCAGCAGCTTAGACTCCCCCGAGGACGAGCAGTACTTC. V gene TRBV11-2 combines with J gene TRBJ2-7, with D hard to call. This CDR3 contains 14 residues. Deletions cut 0 bases from V and 5 bases from J, with 11 bases between. Germline V gene lookup returns CDR1 SGHAT and CDR2 FQNNGV.

V and J are TRBV6-5 and TRBJ2-7, with TRBD1 matching over 7 bases. Trimming at V came to 2 bases and at J to 4 bases, leaving 8 bases not matched to a gene. CDR1 MNHEY and CDR2 SVGAGI come from the germline V gene. CDR3 length: 15 residues. CDR3 in amino acids: CASSYDRVLFYEQYF. The CDR3 DNA reads TGTGCCAGCAGTTACGACAGGGTCCTATTTTACGAGCAGTACTTC.

V and J are TRBV7-9 and TRBJ2-7; TRBD1 or TRBD2 may be the D gene (5 bases each). Germline V gives CDR1 SEHNR, CDR2 FQNEAQ (reference sequence). V lost 10 bases to trimming and J lost 4 bases, with 17 bases between them. This CDR3 comprises 13 residues. CDR3: CAIPGPSIYEQYF. The CDR3, as DNA: TGTGCCATTCCGGGGCCGTCGATTTACGAGCAGTACTTC.